The present entry profiles one TCR beta chain with its context. Antigen specificity is unknown. The data belong to a study of T cell responses to AZD1222 COVID-19 vaccine. Study observations and caveats: Spike-spanning, vaccine-associated CD4 TCRs were dominant at 160-218 and 743-854. At baseline, just a handful of AZD1222 recipients tested seropositive. Repertoires were obtained solely post-peak T cell response.

Germline V gene sequence: CDR1 MGHRA, CDR2 YSYEKL. V gave up 0 bases and J gave up 1 base, with 10 bases separating them. The CDR3 spans 16 residues. The study pooled second doses at about 4 or about 12 weeks. Method: immunoSEQ multiplex PCR; TCRdb's copy keeps in-frame clones and lacks some. The table includes 75,000 or so clones, about 91% detected once. This clonotype was sampled from an adult who received the AZD1222 COVID-19 vaccine. The chain links TRBV4-1 to TRBJ2-1; D unresolved. This specimen consisted of peripheral blood, obtained 28 days after the second AZD1222 dose. The CDR3 bases are TGCGCCAGCAGCCAAGATGGAACGGGTTCCTACAATGAGCAGTTCTTC. Its translation is CASSQDGTGSYNEQFF.